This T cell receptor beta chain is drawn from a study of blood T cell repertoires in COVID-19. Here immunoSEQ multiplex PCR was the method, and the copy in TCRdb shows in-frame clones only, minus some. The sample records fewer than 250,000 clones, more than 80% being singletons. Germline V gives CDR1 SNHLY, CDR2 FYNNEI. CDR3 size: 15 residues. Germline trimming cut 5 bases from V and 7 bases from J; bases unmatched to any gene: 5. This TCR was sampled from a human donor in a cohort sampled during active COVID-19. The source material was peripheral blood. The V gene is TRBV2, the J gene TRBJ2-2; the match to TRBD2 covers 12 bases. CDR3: CASSSSGGAIGELFF. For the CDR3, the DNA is TGTGCCAGCAGTTCTAGCGGGGGGGCTATCGGGGAGCTGTTTTTT.